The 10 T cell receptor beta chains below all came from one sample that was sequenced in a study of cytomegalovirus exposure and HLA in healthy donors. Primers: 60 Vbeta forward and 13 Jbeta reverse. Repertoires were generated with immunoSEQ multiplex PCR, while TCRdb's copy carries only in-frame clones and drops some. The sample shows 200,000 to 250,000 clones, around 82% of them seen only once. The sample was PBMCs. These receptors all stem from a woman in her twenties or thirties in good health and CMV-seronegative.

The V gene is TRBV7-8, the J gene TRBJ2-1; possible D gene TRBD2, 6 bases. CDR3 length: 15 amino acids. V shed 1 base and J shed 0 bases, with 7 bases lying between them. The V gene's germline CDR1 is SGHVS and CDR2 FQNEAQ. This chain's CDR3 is CASSLDGSSYNEQFF. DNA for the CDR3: TGTGCCAGCAGCTTAGACGGGAGCTCCTACAATGAGCAGTTCTTC.

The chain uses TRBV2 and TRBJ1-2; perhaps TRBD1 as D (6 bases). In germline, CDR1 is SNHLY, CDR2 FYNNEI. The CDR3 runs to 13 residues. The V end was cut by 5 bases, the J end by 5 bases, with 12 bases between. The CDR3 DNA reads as TGTGCCAGCAGTTTACAGGGAAGTTATGGCTACACCTTC. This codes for CASSLQGSYGYTF. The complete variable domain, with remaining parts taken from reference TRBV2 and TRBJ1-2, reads EPEVTQTPSHQVTQMGQEVILRCVPISNHLYFYWYRQILGQKVEFLVSFYNNEISEKSEIFDDQFSVERPDGSNFTLKIRSTKLEDSAMYFCASSLQGSYGYTFGSGTRLTVV.

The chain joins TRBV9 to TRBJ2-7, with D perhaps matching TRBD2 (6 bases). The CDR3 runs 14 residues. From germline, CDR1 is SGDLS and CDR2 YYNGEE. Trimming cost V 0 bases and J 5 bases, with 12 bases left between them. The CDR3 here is CASSVGRVWDEQYF. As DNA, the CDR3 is TGTGCCAGCAGCGTAGGGAGGGTCTGGGACGAGCAGTACTTC. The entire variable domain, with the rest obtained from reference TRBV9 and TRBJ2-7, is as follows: DSGVTQTPKHLITATGQRVTLRCSPRSGDLSVYWYQQSLDQGLQFLIQYYNGEERAKGNILERFSAQQFPDLHSELNLSSLELGDSALYFCASSVGRVWDEQYFGPGTRLTVT.

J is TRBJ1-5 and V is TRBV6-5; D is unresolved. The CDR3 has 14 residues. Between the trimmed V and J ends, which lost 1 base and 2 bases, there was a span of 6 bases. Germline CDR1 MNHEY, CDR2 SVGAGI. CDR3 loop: CASSYLEGNQPQHF. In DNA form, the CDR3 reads TGTGCCAGCAGTTACTTGGAGGGCAATCAGCCCCAGCATTTT.

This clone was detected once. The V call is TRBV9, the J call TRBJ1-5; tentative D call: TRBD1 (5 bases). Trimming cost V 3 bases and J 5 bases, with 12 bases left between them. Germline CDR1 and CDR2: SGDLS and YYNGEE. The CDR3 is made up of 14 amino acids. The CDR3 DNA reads TGTGCCAGCAGCGCTACAGGTGCGGATCAGCCCCAGCATTTT. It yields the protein CASSATGADQPQHF.

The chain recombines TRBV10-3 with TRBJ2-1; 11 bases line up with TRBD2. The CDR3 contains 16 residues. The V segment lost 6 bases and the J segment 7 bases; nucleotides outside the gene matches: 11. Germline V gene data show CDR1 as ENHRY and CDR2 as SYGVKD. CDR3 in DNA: TGTGCCATCAGCGGAAATAGCGGGGGGGCTTTTAATGAGCAGTTCTTC. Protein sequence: CAISGNSGGAFNEQFF.

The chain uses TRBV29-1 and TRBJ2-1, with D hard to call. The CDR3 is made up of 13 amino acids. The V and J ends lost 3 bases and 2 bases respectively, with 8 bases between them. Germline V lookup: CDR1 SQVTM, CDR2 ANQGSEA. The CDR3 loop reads CSVEIVTYNEQFF. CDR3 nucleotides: TGCAGCGTTGAGATAGTTACCTACAATGAGCAGTTCTTC.

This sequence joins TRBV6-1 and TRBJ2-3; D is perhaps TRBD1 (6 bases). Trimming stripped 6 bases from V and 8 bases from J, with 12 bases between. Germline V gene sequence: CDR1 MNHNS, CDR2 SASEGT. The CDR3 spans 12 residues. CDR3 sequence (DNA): TGTGCCAGCAGCGGTACAGGGCGTACGCAGTATTTT. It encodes CASSGTGRTQYF.

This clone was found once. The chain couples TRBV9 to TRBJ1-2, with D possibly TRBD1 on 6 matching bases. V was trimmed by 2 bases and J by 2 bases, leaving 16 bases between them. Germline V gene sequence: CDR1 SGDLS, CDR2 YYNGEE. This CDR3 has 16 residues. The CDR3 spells CASSVGHPQMNYGYTF. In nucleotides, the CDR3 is TGTGCCAGCAGCGTGGGACACCCACAAATGAACTATGGCTACACCTTC. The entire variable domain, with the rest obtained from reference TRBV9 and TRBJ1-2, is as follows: DSGVTQTPKHLITATGQRVTLRCSPRSGDLSVYWYQQSLDQGLQFLIQYYNGEERAKGNILERFSAQQFPDLHSELNLSSLELGDSALYFCASSVGHPQMNYGYTFGSGTRLTVV.

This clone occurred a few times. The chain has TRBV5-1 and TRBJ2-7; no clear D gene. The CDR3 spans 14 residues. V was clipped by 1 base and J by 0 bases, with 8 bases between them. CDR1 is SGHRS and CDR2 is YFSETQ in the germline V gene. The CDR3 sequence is CASSLRSNSYEQYF. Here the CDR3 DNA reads TGCGCCAGCAGCTTGAGGAGTAACTCCTACGAGCAGTACTTC.